The text below deals with one T cell receptor beta chain. Its target is unknown. This entry belongs to a study of shared clonotypes between healthy human individuals. General observations from the study: Sequencing depth was expected to affect clonotype sharing among donors. Naive subsets tended to show greater estimated richness than memory subsets. Non-shared clonotypes were found to have lower generation probabilities than the clonotypes that were shared by all four of the sorted-subset donors.

Clones were read by immunoSEQ multiplex PCR, and TCRdb kept only the in-frame ones, dropping some. This repertoire shows over 850,000 clones, 75% to 80% found once; its top ten account for 0.6% to 0.75%. CDR1 is LGHNA and CDR2 is YSLEER in the germline V gene. This CDR3 is built from 16 residues. V gave up 3 bases and J gave up 1 base; unmatched junction bases: 8. The rearrangement links TRBV4-3 to TRBJ1-1, with 7 bases that match TRBD1. The TCR originated in a man aged 18 to 29 in good health. Some clones in this sample may be carry-over from other donors' samples. The sequencing sample was made of memory CD4+ T cells from PBMCs. Sample subset: CD45RA-negative fraction. This CDR3 reads CASSQEGAIRNTEAFF. In DNA form, the CDR3 reads TGCGCCAGCAGCCAGGAGGGGGCAATACGGAACACTGAAGCTTTCTTT.